These T cell receptor beta chains were read from a single sample in a study of T cell repertoires in cytomegalovirus infection. Each CDR3 protein gets one entry after TCRdb re-called the reads with MiXCR. The sample includes about 920,000 distinct CDR3 sequences, roughly 30% seen only once; the top ten take roughly an eighth. Their antigens are not known. The sequences come from cultured CD8+ T cells from PBMCs, collected from culture after CMV antigen stimulation. All receptors come from a human donor in good health (CMV status not recorded). Some clones in this sample may be carry-over from other donors' samples. CDR3s include the opening cysteine and the closing phenylalanine or tryptophan. A D gene is named only where the DNA matches it firmly. The listing skips clone size in some rows; elsewhere it reads once, few, many or a size class.

cdr3_nt: TGTGCCAGCCTAAAGGGGGGTCTAAGCTCCTACAATGAGCAGTTCTTC
cdr3_aa: CASLKGGLSSYNEQFF
v_call: TRBV27
j_call: TRBJ2-1
d_call: NA
clone_size: NA

cdr3_nt: TGTGCCAGCAGCTTAGACACCCCACCCAACAATCAGCCCCAGCATTTT
cdr3_aa: CASSLDTPPNNQPQHF
v_call: TRBV7-6
j_call: TRBJ1-5
d_call: NA
clone_size: few

cdr3_nt: TGCGCCAGCAGCCAAGAGAATCACAGGGGAGAGACCCAGTACTTC
cdr3_aa: CASSQENHRGETQYF
v_call: TRBV4-1
j_call: TRBJ2-5
d_call: TRBD1
clone_size: NA

cdr3_nt: TGTGCCATCAGTGGGATTAACCATCAGGGTCGAGGGAACACCGGGGAGCTGTTTTTT
cdr3_aa: CAISGINHQGRGNTGELFF
v_call: TRBV10-3
j_call: TRBJ2-2
d_call: NA
clone_size: few

cdr3_nt: TGTGCCAGCAGTTTATCGCGGAGGGGTAAAGAAAAACTGTTTTTT
cdr3_aa: CASSLSRRGKEKLFF
v_call: TRBV27
j_call: TRBJ1-4
d_call: NA
clone_size: NA

cdr3_nt: TGTGCCAGCAGCTCCCCTACAGGGGGGAACACCGGGGAGCTGTTTTTT
cdr3_aa: CASSSPTGGNTGELFF
v_call: TRBV7-9
j_call: TRBJ2-2
d_call: TRBD1
clone_size: many

cdr3_nt: TGTGCCAGCAGCTTAGCCGGGACTAGCGGGTTGGGGCAGTTCTTC
cdr3_aa: CASSLAGTSGLGQFF
v_call: TRBV7-6
j_call: TRBJ2-1
d_call: TRBD2
clone_size: many

cdr3_nt: TGTGCCACCATTTTGACAGGCCCAGGCGACAAGCCGAAAAACCAATACAATGAGCAGTTCTTC
cdr3_aa: CATILTGPGDKPKNQYNEQFF
v_call: TRBV24-1
j_call: TRBJ2-1
d_call: NA
clone_size: few

cdr3_nt: TGTGCCAGCAGCTCGGGGGGCTCAGATACGCAGTATTTT
cdr3_aa: CASSSGGSDTQYF
v_call: TRBV5-4
j_call: TRBJ2-3
d_call: NA
clone_size: NA

cdr3_nt: TGTGCCATCAATGGGGGTGGGACCTACAATGAGCAGTTCTTC
cdr3_aa: CAINGGGTYNEQFF
v_call: TRBV10-3
j_call: TRBJ2-1
d_call: NA
clone_size: NA

cdr3_nt: TGTGCCAGCAGCTTATGGAGGCAGGGGGCTGGTCAGCCCCAGCATTTT
cdr3_aa: CASSLWRQGAGQPQHF
v_call: TRBV7-2
j_call: TRBJ1-5
d_call: TRBD1
clone_size: many

cdr3_nt: TGTGCCAGCAGCACTATTGTTTGGAACAGAGCCAAAAACATTCAGTACTTC
cdr3_aa: CASSTIVWNRAKNIQYF
v_call: TRBV28
j_call: TRBJ2-4
d_call: NA
clone_size: few

cdr3_nt: TGTGCCAGCAGTGGACTAGCGGGGGGACCCTACGAGCAGTACTTC
cdr3_aa: CASSGLAGGPYEQYF
v_call: TRBV7-9
j_call: TRBJ2-7
d_call: TRBD2
clone_size: NA

cdr3_nt: TGTGCCGCCATGGGGACTTTGAACACTGAAGCTTTCTTT
cdr3_aa: CAAMGTLNTEAFF
v_call: TRBV10-3
j_call: TRBJ1-1
d_call: NA
clone_size: NA

cdr3_nt: TGTGCCAGCAGCTTGAATAGCGGAGAGACCCAGTACTTC
cdr3_aa: CASSLNSGETQYF
v_call: TRBV7-2
j_call: TRBJ2-5
d_call: NA
clone_size: many

cdr3_nt: TGTGCCAGCAGTTGGACAGGACCCACTGAAGCTTTCTTT
cdr3_aa: CASSWTGPTEAFF
v_call: TRBV28
j_call: TRBJ1-1
d_call: TRBD1
clone_size: NA

cdr3_nt: TGTGCCAGCAGTCCATGGACCCCGGGACCACGGGAGACCCAGTACTTC
cdr3_aa: CASSPWTPGPRETQYF
v_call: TRBV27
j_call: TRBJ2-5
d_call: NA
clone_size: NA

cdr3_nt: TGTGCCAGCAGCCCCCGGGACTACTCTAACACAGATACGCAGTATTTT
cdr3_aa: CASSPRDYSNTDTQYF
v_call: TRBV7-6
j_call: TRBJ2-3
d_call: TRBD2
clone_size: NA

cdr3_nt: TGTGCCAGCAGCTTAGTAGCAGCAGCCTATGGCTGCACCTTC
cdr3_aa: CASSLVAAAYGCTF
v_call: TRBV7-9
j_call: TRBJ1-2
d_call: NA
clone_size: once

cdr3_nt: TGTGCCAGCAGAGGGACGGATAATTCACCCCTCCACTTT
cdr3_aa: CASRGTDNSPLHF
v_call: TRBV3-1
j_call: TRBJ1-6
d_call: NA
clone_size: many